The subject of this entry is one T cell receptor beta chain. The data originate from a study of T cell changes during pregnancy in multiple sclerosis. Unmatched junction bases numbered 4, after V lost 4 bases and J lost 1 base. The germline V gene has CDR1 MGHRA and CDR2 YSYEKL. The CDR3 runs to 15 residues. The protocol was immunoSEQ multiplex PCR, while the TCRdb copy is restricted to in-frame clones and leaves out a portion. The data show tens of thousands of clones, 85% to 95% seen once. The origin of this receptor is a female donor with multiple sclerosis, enrolled in a pregnancy study. This rearrangement joins TRBV4-1 to TRBJ2-1; 7 positions agree with TRBD2. The source was CD8+ T cells from peripheral blood mononuclear cells, collected in the third trimester of pregnancy. The CDR3 coding sequence is TGCGCCAGCAGCCCCCGGGGAGGGTCCTACAATGAGCAGTTCTTC. It specifies CASSPRGGSYNEQFF.